This TCR beta chain was recorded in a study of blood T cell repertoires in COVID-19. Overall study: Collection of acute and convalescent COVID-19 samples took place in the United States, Italy and Spain. The analysed material was cDNA or gDNA that came from T cells, B-cell-depleted T cells, or PBMCs.

The count of this clone is one. In the original processing: Amplification from reference gene primers served as the basis for estimated nucleated cell counts. The table came from immunoSEQ multiplex PCR; TCRdb's copy has only in-frame clones and leaves some out. V, J and clone size reflect that table, while D and trimming were determined from the DNA. The table lists about 50,000 clones, about 90% of them singletons, with 7% to 9% in the top ten. The ends lost 8 bases at V and 2 bases at J; junction bases unmatched: 3. Germline V gene data show CDR1 as LNHDA and CDR2 as SQIVND (reference sequence). The CDR3 is 14 residues long.

The chain links TRBV19 to TRBJ2-3; 11 bases map to TRBD2. What was sequenced was peripheral blood. The TCR comes from an elderly man with active or convalescent COVID-19. Here the CDR3 reads CASSLAGDTDTQYF. CDR3 DNA sequence: TGTGCCAGTTCACTAGCGGGGGACACAGATACGCAGTATTTT.